A selection of T cell receptor beta chains follows, all from one sample in a study of beta chain features in type 1 diabetes. The protocol was immunoSEQ multiplex PCR, while the TCRdb copy is restricted to in-frame clones and leaves out a portion. The data contain 680,000 or so clones, about 16% of them singletons. The sequenced sample consisted of naive CD4+ T cells from blood. These TCRs come from a man aged 18 to 29 in good health. The CDR3 runs from the conserved cysteine through the conserved F or W. The D gene is left open where the match is weak. Not every row has a clone size; where given, it reads once, few, many or a size class.

V gene	clone size	D gene	CDR3 length	J gene	CDR3 DNA	CDR3 protein
TRBV4-3	.	.	14	TRBJ2-7	TGCGCCAGCAGCCACCCAGGGACGCCTCACGAGCAGTACTTC	CASSHPGTPHEQYF
TRBV10-3	.	.	13	TRBJ1-2	TGTGCCATCAGGGAGGGTTCTAACTATGGCTACACCTTC	CAIREGSNYGYTF
TRBV30	few	.	12	TRBJ1-5	TGTGCCTGGAGTGCAAGTAATCAGCCCCAGCATTTT	CAWSASNQPQHF
TRBV29-1	.	.	13	TRBJ2-7	TGCAGCGCCACCGGGCCGGGCTCCTACGAGCAGTACTTC	CSATGPGSYEQYF
TRBV2	.	TRBD2	11	TRBJ2-1	TGTGCCAGCAGCCTAGCGGGAGGGCAGTTCTTC	CASSLAGGQFF
TRBV6-6	.	.	13	TRBJ2-1	TGTGCCAGCAGCTCCGTCGGGTTCAATGAGCAGTTCTTC	CASSSVGFNEQFF
TRBV30	.	TRBD1	15	TRBJ1-5	TGTGCCTGGAGTGAGGGACAGGGGGCTAATCAGCCCCAGCATTTT	CAWSEGQGANQPQHF
TRBV5-1	few	.	15	TRBJ2-1	TGCGCCAGCAGCCCCCTTGCGGGCTCCTACAATGAGCAGTTCTTC	CASSPLAGSYNEQFF
TRBV5-4	.	.	14	TRBJ1-2	TGTGCCAGCAGCTTGGTGCTGGAGAATTATGGCTACACCTTC	CASSLVLENYGYTF
TRBV11-2	.	TRBD1	16	TRBJ2-7	TGTGCCAGCAGCTTAGGGGGGGACAGGCCTTCCTACGAGCAGTACTTC	CASSLGGDRPSYEQYF
TRBV7-6	few	.	14	TRBJ2-7	TGTGCCAGCAGCGCCCGAAAGTCTCTAGAGGAGCAGTACTTC	CASSARKSLEEQYF
TRBV29-1	.	.	11	TRBJ2-5	TGCAGCGTTGATAACCAAGAGACCCAGTACTTC	CSVDNQETQYF
TRBV9	few	.	16	TRBJ2-1	TGTGCCAGCAGCGTATGGATCAGCGACCTCTACAATGAGCAGTTCTTC	CASSVWISDLYNEQFF
TRBV7-2	.	TRBD1	15	TRBJ1-5	TGTGCCAGCAGCTTTTCACAGGGGCTCAATCAGCCCCAGCATTTT	CASSFSQGLNQPQHF
TRBV6-5	few	TRBD1	15	TRBJ2-7	TGTGCCAGCACCGTCCCAGGGACAGGGGTCTACGAGCAGTACTTC	CASTVPGTGVYEQYF
TRBV10-1	.	.	11	TRBJ2-7	TGCGCCAGCAGTGTATGGACAACCTGGGACTTC	CASSVWTTWDF
TRBV4-3	.	TRBD1	16	TRBJ2-7	TGCGCCAGCAGCCAAGGCCCGGGACAGGGGGGGCACGAGCAGTACTTC	CASSQGPGQGGHEQYF
TRBV7-2	.	.	14	TRBJ2-1	TGTGCCAGCAGCTTGGCGGAATCCTACAATGAGCAGTTCTTC	CASSLAESYNEQFF
TRBV6-6	.	TRBD1	15	TRBJ2-7	TGTGCCAGCAGGCAGCCGGGACAGGGGATCTACGAGCAGTACTTC	CASRQPGQGIYEQYF
TRBV19	few	.	12	TRBJ2-5	TGTGCCAGTAGCGGGAGAGGGGAGACCCAGTACTTC	CASSGRGETQYF
TRBV30	few	.	15	TRBJ1-2	TGTGCCTGGAGAAAAGGTCCTGAAGAAAATTATGGCTACACCTTC	CAWRKGPEENYGYTF
TRBV9	.	.	16	TRBJ2-2	TGTGCCAGCAGCCCCGGGACGCCCCGAGGCACCGGGGAGCTGTTTTTT	CASSPGTPRGTGELFF
TRBV9	.	TRBD1	14	TRBJ1-2	TGTGCCAGTACAGACAGGGAGGCGAATATTGGCTACACCTTC	CASTDREANIGYTF
TRBV6-6	.	TRBD1	14	TRBJ2-2	TGTGCCAGCATACTTACAGGGGCTACCGGGGAGCTGTTTTTT	CASILTGATGELFF
TRBV27	.	.	14	TRBJ1-1	TGTGCCAGCAGTTTAAGGGGGTTGAACACTGAAGCTTTCTTT	CASSLRGLNTEAFF
TRBV7-8	few	TRBD1	15	TRBJ2-3	TGTGCCAGCAGCTTAAGGACAGGGCTCACAGATACGCAGTATTTT	CASSLRTGLTDTQYF
TRBV10-3	few	.	15	TRBJ1-4	TGTGCCATCAGTGAGGCGGGGACGGCTAATGAAAAACTGTTTTTT	CAISEAGTANEKLFF
TRBV28	.	TRBD1	15	TRBJ2-2	TGTGCCAGCAGTTCACCGGGACAGGGGACCGGGGAGCTGTTTTTT	CASSSPGQGTGELFF
TRBV21-1	few	.	16	TRBJ2-4	TGTGCCAGCATAAAGACAGGGGATGAGTCCAAAAACATTCAGTACTTC	CASIKTGDESKNIQYF
TRBV7-3	.	TRBD1	13	TRBJ2-7	TGTGCCAGCAGCCCCCGGGACAGGTCCGAGCAGTACTTC	CASSPRDRSEQYF
TRBV5-6	few	.	11	TRBJ1-1	TGTGCCAGCAGCTTGGGGTGGGAAGCTTTCTTT	CASSLGWEAFF
TRBV30	few	TRBD2	14	TRBJ2-5	TGTGCCTGGACTAGCGGGGGGCTAGGAGAGACCCAGTACTTC	CAWTSGGLGETQYF
TRBV6-5	few	.	13	TRBJ2-5	TGTGCCAGCAGTTACGCGGGGAAAGAGACCCAGTACTTC	CASSYAGKETQYF
TRBV25-1	few	TRBD1	14	TRBJ2-3	TGTGCCAGCAGTGAAACAGGGGGCGCAGATACGCAGTATTTT	CASSETGGADTQYF
TRBV7-9	.	.	14	TRBJ1-4	TGTGCCAGCAGCTTAGCAAAGGTCCTCGACAAACTGTTTTTT	CASSLAKVLDKLFF
TRBV18	few	.	14	TRBJ2-2	TGTGCCAGCTCACGGCAGGAGAACACCGGGGAGCTGTTTTTT	CASSRQENTGELFF
TRBV18	.	TRBD1	15	TRBJ2-3	TGTGCCAGCTCACTGGACAGGGTGGGCACAGATACGCAGTATTTT	CASSLDRVGTDTQYF
TRBV20-1	few	.	9	TRBJ1-6	TGCAGTGCTAATAAACCCCTCCACTTT	CSANKPLHF
TRBV6-5	.	TRBD1	13	TRBJ2-5	TGTGCCAGCAGACGACAGGGGGGGCAGACCCAGTACTTC	CASRRQGGQTQYF
TRBV5-4	few	.	17	TRBJ2-1	TGTGCCAGCAGCTTGGGCCCGAGCGGTAGCTCCTACAATGAGCAGTTCTTC	CASSLGPSGSSYNEQFF
TRBV18	few	.	14	TRBJ2-7	TGTGCCAGCTCACCGCAGAGGTCTCCCTACGAGCAGTACTTC	CASSPQRSPYEQYF
TRBV28	.	TRBD1	16	TRBJ2-5	TGTGCCAGCAGTGACGCCGGGACAGGGTATGACGAGACCCAGTACTTC	CASSDAGTGYDETQYF
TRBV10-3	.	.	16	TRBJ2-5	TGTGCCATCAGTGAGTCATCCGGGGTCGGACAAGAGACCCAGTACTTC	CAISESSGVGQETQYF
TRBV28	.	.	15	TRBJ2-2	TGTGCCAGCAGTTTCGACGGGGTTAGGAGCGGGGAGCTGTTTTTT	CASSFDGVRSGELFF
TRBV19	.	.	13	TRBJ2-1	TGTGCCAGTAGGAGGGCCCCTTACAATGAGCAGTTCTTC	CASRRAPYNEQFF
TRBV7-8	.	.	12	TRBJ1-5	TGTGCCAGCAGCCAGGACCTCATGCCCCAGCATTTT	CASSQDLMPQHF